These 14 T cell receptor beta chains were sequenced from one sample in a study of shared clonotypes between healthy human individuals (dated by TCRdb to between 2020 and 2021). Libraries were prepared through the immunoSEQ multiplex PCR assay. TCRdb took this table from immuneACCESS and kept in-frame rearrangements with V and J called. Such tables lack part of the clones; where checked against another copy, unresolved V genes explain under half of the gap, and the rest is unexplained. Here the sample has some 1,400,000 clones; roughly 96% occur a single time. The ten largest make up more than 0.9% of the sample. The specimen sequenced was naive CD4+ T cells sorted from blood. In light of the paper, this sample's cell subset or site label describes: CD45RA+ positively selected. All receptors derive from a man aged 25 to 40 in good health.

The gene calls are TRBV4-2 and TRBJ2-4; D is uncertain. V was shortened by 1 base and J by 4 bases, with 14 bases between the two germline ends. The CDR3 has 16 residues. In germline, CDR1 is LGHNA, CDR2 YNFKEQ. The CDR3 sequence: CASSQAGPGRKNIQYF. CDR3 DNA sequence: TGTGCCAGCAGCCAAGCAGGTCCAGGCCGAAAAAACATTCAGTACTTC.

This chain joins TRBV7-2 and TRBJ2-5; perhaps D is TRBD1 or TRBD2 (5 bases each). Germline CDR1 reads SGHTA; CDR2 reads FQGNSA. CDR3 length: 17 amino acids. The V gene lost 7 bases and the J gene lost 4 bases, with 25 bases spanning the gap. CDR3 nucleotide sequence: TGTGCCAGCAAGGGGACCGACAAGGAACCATTTAGAGAGACCCAGTACTTC. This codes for CASKGTDKEPFRETQYF.

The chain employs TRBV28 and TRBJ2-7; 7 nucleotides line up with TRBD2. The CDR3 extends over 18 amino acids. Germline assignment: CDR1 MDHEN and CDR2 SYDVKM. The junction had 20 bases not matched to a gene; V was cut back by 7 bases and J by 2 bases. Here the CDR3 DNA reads TGTGCCAGCACGCCCGTTGTGGGCGGGAGTTTCATCGCCTACGAGCAGTACTTC. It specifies CASTPVVGGSFIAYEQYF.

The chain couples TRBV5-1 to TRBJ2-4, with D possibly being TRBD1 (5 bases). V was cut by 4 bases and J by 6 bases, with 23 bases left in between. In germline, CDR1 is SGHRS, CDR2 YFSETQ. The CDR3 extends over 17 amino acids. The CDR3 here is CASSPIGTGPTPNIQYF. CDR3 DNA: TGCGCCAGCAGCCCCATCGGAACAGGACCGACCCCAAACATTCAGTACTTC. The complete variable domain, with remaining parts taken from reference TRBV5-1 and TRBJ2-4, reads KAGVTQTPRYLIKTRGQQVTLSCSPISGHRSVSWYQQTPGQGLQFLFEYFSETQRNKGNFPGRFSGRQFSNSRSEMNVSTLELGDSALYLCASSPIGTGPTPNIQYFGAGTRLSVL.

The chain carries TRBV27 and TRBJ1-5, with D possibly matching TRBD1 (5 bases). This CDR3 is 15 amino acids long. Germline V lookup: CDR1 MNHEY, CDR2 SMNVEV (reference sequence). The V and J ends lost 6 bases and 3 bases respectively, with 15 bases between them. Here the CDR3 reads CASSTRGVFNQPQHF. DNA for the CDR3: TGTGCCAGCAGCACCCGGGGGGTATTCAATCAGCCCCAGCATTTT.

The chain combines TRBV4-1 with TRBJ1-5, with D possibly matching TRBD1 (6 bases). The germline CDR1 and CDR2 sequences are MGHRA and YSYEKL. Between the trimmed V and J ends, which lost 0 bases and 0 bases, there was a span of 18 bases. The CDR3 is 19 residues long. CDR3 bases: TGCGCCAGCAGCCAAGAATCGAGGGGGGGTTTGTATAGCAATCAGCCCCAGCATTTT. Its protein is CASSQESRGGLYSNQPQHF.

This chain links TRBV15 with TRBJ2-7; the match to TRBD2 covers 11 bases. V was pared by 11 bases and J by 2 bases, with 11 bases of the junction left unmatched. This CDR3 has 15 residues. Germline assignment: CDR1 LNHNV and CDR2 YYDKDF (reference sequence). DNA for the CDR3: TGTGCCCACAGCAGTGCTAGCGGGAGGACCTACGAGCAGTACTTC. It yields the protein CAHSSASGRTYEQYF. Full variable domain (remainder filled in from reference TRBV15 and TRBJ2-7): DAMVIQNPRYQVTQFGKPVTLSCSQTLNHNVMYWYQQKSSQAPKLLFHYYDKDFNNEADTPDNFQSRRPNTSFCFLDIRSPGLGDTAMYLCAHSSASGRTYEQYFGPGTRLTVT.

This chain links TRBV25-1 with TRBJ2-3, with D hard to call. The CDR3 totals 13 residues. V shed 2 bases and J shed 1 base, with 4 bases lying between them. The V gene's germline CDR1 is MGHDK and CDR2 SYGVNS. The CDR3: CASSEAGTDTQYF. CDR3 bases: TGTGCCAGCAGTGAAGCGGGCACAGATACGCAGTATTTT.

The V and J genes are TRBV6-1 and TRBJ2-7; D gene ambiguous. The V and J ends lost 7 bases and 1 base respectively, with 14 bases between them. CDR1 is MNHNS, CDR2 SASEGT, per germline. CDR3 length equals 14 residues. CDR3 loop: CASTRPGSSYEQYF. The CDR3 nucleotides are TGTGCCAGCACCCGGCCCGGCTCTTCCTACGAGCAGTACTTC.

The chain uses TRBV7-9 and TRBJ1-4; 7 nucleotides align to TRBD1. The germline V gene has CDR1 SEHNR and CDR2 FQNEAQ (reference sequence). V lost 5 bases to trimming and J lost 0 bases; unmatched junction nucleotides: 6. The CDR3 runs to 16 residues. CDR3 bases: TGTGCCAGCAGCCGGGACAGTTTCTCAACTAATGAAAAACTGTTTTTT. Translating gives CASSRDSFSTNEKLFF. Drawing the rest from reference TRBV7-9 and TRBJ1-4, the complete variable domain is DTGVSQNPRHKITKRGQNVTFRCDPISEHNRLYWYRQTLGQGPEFLTYFQNEAQLEKSRLLSDRFSAERPKGSFSTLEIQRTEQGDSAMYLCASSRDSFSTNEKLFFGSGTQLSVL.

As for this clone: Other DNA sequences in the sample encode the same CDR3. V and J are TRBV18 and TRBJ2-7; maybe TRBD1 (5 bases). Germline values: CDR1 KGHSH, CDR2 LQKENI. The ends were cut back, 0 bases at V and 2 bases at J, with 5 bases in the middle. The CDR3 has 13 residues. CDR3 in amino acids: CASSPPGAYEQYF. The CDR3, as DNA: TGTGCCAGCTCACCACCAGGGGCCTACGAGCAGTACTTC.

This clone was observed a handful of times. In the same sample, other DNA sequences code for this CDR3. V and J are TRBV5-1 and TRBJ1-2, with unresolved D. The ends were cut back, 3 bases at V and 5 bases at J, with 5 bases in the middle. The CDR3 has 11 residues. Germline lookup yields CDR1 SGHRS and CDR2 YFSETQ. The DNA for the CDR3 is TGCGCCAGCAGCTCCGCGTATGGCTACACCTTC. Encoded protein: CASSSAYGYTF. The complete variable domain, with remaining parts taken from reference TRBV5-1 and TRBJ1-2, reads KAGVTQTPRYLIKTRGQQVTLSCSPISGHRSVSWYQQTPGQGLQFLFEYFSETQRNKGNFPGRFSGRQFSNSRSEMNVSTLELGDSALYLCASSSAYGYTFGSGTRLTVV.

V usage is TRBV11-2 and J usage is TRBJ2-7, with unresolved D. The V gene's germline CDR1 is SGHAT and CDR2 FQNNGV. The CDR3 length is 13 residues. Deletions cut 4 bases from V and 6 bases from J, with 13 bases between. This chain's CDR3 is CASSSLRHSEQYF. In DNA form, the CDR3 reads TGTGCCAGCAGCTCCCTGCGGCATAGCGAGCAGTACTTC.

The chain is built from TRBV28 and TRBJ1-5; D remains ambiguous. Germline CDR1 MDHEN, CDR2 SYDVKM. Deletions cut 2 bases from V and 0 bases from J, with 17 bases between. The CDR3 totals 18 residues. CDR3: CASSLNGETLYSNQPQHF. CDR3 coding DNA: TGTGCCAGCAGTTTAAATGGGGAGACGCTATATAGCAATCAGCCCCAGCATTTT.